Following are 24 T cell receptor beta chains from one sample sequenced in a study of T cells in women clearing cervical HPV infection. Method: immunoSEQ multiplex PCR; TCRdb's copy keeps in-frame clones and lacks some. The sample table includes fewer than 40,000 clones. The sample comprised blood buffy coat. The receptors were gathered from a woman aged 18 to 75 with a cervical HPV16 infection that either progressed to CIN3+ or cleared (not recorded which).

Of note for this clone: The observed sequence ends 3 residues before the CDR3 terminus, with the missing tail filled in from the germline J gene. V usage is TRBV5-1 and J usage is TRBJ2-2; 8 bases agree with TRBD1. The CDR3 totals 16 residues. The V and J ends lost 0 bases and 6 bases, in that order; junction bases with no gene match: 7. Germline values: CDR1 SGHRS, CDR2 YFSETQ. The CDR3 DNA, read in part, is TGCGCCAGCAGCTTGGCCCAGGGGGCGATGGCCGGGGAG. Translated: CASSLAQGAMAGE. The CDR3 reads in full as CASSLAQGAMAGELFF.

Incomplete CDR3 DNA: TGTGCCAGCAACAGGGATGGGTCCTATAATTCACCC. Translating gives CASNRDGSYNSP. The entire CDR3 protein is CASNRDGSYNSPLHF. The chain links TRBV7-9 to TRBJ1-6, with a weak D call TRBD1 (6 bases). The read is 3 residues too short to cover the CDR3 end, so that end is filled in from the germline J gene. V was pared by 7 bases and J by 1 base, with 11 bases between. There are 15 residues in the CDR3. Germline V CDR1 and CDR2: SEHNR, FQNEAQ (reference sequence).

As for this clone: From the germline J gene comes the end of the CDR3, since the read stops 3 residues before it. The rearrangement links TRBV4-1 to TRBJ2-2; 10 bases line up with TRBD2. J gave up 6 bases and V 2 bases, and 12 bases lay outside the gene matches. The germline gives CDR1 MGHRA, CDR2 YSYEKL. The CDR3 has 18 residues. The part of the CDR3 DNA that was read is TGCGCCAGCAGCCAAACCTCTAGCGGGGGCCCAAGGGCCGGGGAG. Translated, it gives CASSQTSSGGPRAGE. The CDR3 as a whole reads CASSQTSSGGPRAGELFF.

In regard to this clone: The CDR3 extends 3 residues past the end of the read, so its final part is completed from the germline J gene. J is TRBJ2-5 and V is TRBV6-4, with D possibly TRBD1 on 5 matching bases. The CDR3 runs to 15 residues. CDR1 is MRHNA, CDR2 SNTAGT, per germline. Trimming removed 4 bases from V and 3 bases from J, with 15 bases in between. Incomplete CDR3 DNA: TGTGCCAGCAGTGGGACCAGGACAATTAAAGAGACC. Amino acid sequence: CASSGTRTIKET. The entire CDR3 reads CASSGTRTIKETQYF.

For this clone: The read comes to an end 3 residues before the CDR3 does, leaving the germline J gene to fill in the end. The V gene is TRBV20-1, the J gene TRBJ1-1, with D possibly being TRBD1 (5 bases). The CDR3 totals 13 residues. Trimming cost V 6 bases and J 5 bases, with 16 bases left between them. Per germline, CDR1 DFQATT and CDR2 SNEGSKA (reference sequence). The CDR3 DNA, read in part, is TGCAGTGCCGCCCAAGGGACTAGTACTGAA. Amino acids: CSAAQGTSTE. The CDR3 reads in full as CSAAQGTSTEAFF.

A remark on this clone: The CDR3 end falls 3 residues outside the read, so it is completed with the germline J gene. This rearrangement joins TRBV2 to TRBJ2-5; 10 positions agree with TRBD1. The CDR3 contains 15 residues. CDR1 and CDR2 (germline): SNHLY, FYNNEI. Trimming removed 2 bases from V and 4 bases from J; junction bases left unmatched: 4. CDR3 sequence: CASSESRTGGETQYF. Partial CDR3 DNA: TGTGCCAGCAGTGAATCCAGGACAGGGGGAGAGACC.

Comment on this clone: The read is 3 residues too short to cover the CDR3 end, so that end is filled in from the germline J gene. The chain joins TRBV29-1 to TRBJ2-7; tentative D call: TRBD1 (5 bases). Trimming removed 3 bases from V and 4 bases from J, with 10 bases in between. Germline CDR1 is SQVTM and CDR2 is ANQGSEA. The CDR3 spans 12 residues. CDR3 sequence: CSVEGSGYEQYF. Partial CDR3 DNA: TGCAGCGTTGAGGGGTCAGGGTACGAG.

A remark on this clone: The read falls 3 residues short of the CDR3 end, and the missing part is taken from the germline J gene. The chain is built from TRBV5-6 and TRBJ1-1, with unresolved D. The CDR3 is made up of 13 amino acids. Germline V gene sequence: CDR1 SGHDT, CDR2 YYEEEE. Trimming removed 3 bases from V and 5 bases from J, with 11 bases in between. CDR3 DNA (partial): TGTGCCAGCAGCTCTGAGCGCTGGACTGAA. It translates to CASSSERWTE. The entire CDR3 sequence reads CASSSERWTEAFF.

CDR3 DNA, as far as it was read: TGTGCCAGTAGTCGAACTTCCCTGGACAGGGCGAACTACGAG. Protein: CASSRTSLDRANYE. In full, the CDR3 is CASSRTSLDRANYEQYF. J is TRBJ2-7 and V is TRBV19, with 8 bases that match TRBD1. The read comes to an end 3 residues before the CDR3 does, leaving the germline J gene to fill in the end. Trimming at V came to 5 bases and at J to 3 bases, leaving 15 bases not matched to a gene. CDR1 is LNHDA and CDR2 is SQIVND in the germline V gene (reference sequence). The CDR3 contains 17 residues.

CDR3 bases read: TGCGCCAGCAGCTTGGAGGTAGCGGATTACGAG. Translation: CASSLEVADYE. The CDR3 in its entirety is CASSLEVADYEQYF. This chain joins TRBV5-1 and TRBJ2-7, with a tentative D call TRBD2 (6 bases). The CDR3 extends 3 residues past the end of the read, so its final part is completed from the germline J gene. Germline V gene lookup returns CDR1 SGHRS and CDR2 YFSETQ. V lost 0 bases and J lost 4, with 11 bases in between. CDR3 length: 14 residues.

A word on this clone: The read stops 3 residues short of the end of the CDR3; the missing end is completed from the germline J gene. This chain links TRBV11-2 with TRBJ2-1; the match to TRBD2 covers 10 bases. CDR1 and CDR2 from the germline V gene are SGHAT and FQNNGV. The CDR3 is made up of 14 amino acids. Trimming at V came to 5 bases and at J to 3 bases, leaving 1 base not matched to a gene. CDR3 DNA (partial): TGTGCCAGCAGCGCTAGCGGGGGCTACAATGAG. This gives the protein CASSASGGYNE. The full CDR3 protein reads CASSASGGYNEQFF.

Worth noting for this clone: The observed sequence ends 3 residues before the CDR3 terminus, with the missing tail filled in from the germline J gene. V usage is TRBV2 and J usage is TRBJ1-1, with D possibly TRBD1 on 6 matching bases. CDR3 length equals 13 residues. Looked up from germline, CDR1 is SNHLY and CDR2 is FYNNEI. Trimming took off 4 bases at V and 7 bases at J, with 13 bases between the two ends. CDR3 region: CASSGGGLGEAFF. CDR3 bases read: TGTGCCAGCAGTGGGGGGGGGCTCGGTGAA. The whole variable domain, filled in from reference TRBV2 and TRBJ1-1, reads EPEVTQTPSHQVTQMGQEVILRCVPISNHLYFYWYRQILGQKVEFLVSFYNNEISEKSEIFDDQFSVERPDGSNFTLKIRSTKLEDSAMYFCASSGGGLGEAFFGQGTRLTVV.

With regard to this clone: The CDR3 end is not reached by the read, which stops 3 residues before it; the germline J gene fills it in. This sequence joins TRBV6-2 or TRBV6-3 and TRBJ2-3; TRBD1 aligns across 8 bases. Per germline, CDR1 MNHEY and CDR2 SVGEGT. The CDR3 runs 15 residues. The V segment lost 5 bases and the J segment 3 bases; nucleotides outside the gene matches: 7. The sequenced CDR3 bases are TGTGCCAGCAGTACTGGGACAGGCAAGACAGATACG. Its translation: CASSTGTGKTDT. The CDR3, in full, reads CASSTGTGKTDTQYF.

Of note for this clone: The read ends 3 residues shy of where the CDR3 ends; the end is completed using the germline J gene. Different DNA sequences within this sample yield the same CDR3. The rearrangement links TRBV5-1 to TRBJ1-5; D is unclear. V shed 2 bases and J shed 1 base, with 10 bases lying between them. The CDR3 is made up of 15 amino acids. Germline CDR1 reads SGHRS; CDR2 reads YFSETQ. The CDR3 sequence: CASSLSGGSNQPQHF. The CDR3 bases that were read are TGCGCCAGCAGCTTATCCGGAGGGAGCAATCAGCCC.

A remark on this clone: The read ends 3 residues before the CDR3 terminus; that terminus is restored from the germline J gene. The chain joins TRBV10-1 to TRBJ1-1, with no clear D. This CDR3 is 14 amino acids long. The V gene's germline CDR1 is WNHNN and CDR2 SYGVQD (reference sequence). The CDR3 DNA, read in part, is TGCGCCAGCAGTGAGTCGACTAGGGAAGGAGAA. Translated, it gives CASSESTREGE. The CDR3 in full is CASSESTREGEAFF.

As to this clone: The read stops 3 residues short of the end of the CDR3; the missing end is completed from the germline J gene. The chain is built from TRBV6-4 and TRBJ2-1; D unclear. The CDR3 is 13 residues long. V shed 7 bases and J shed 9 bases, with 16 bases lying between them. Germline V gene data show CDR1 as MRHNA and CDR2 as SNTAGT. The CDR3 DNA, read in part, is TGTGCCAGCACCCCGTTGGTAGCAAGTGAG. Translated, it gives CASTPLVASE. The whole CDR3 sequence reads CASTPLVASEQFF.

Notes on this clone: The read falls 3 residues short of the CDR3 end, and the missing part is taken from the germline J gene. This sequence joins TRBV2 and TRBJ2-3, with D perhaps TRBD2 (5 bases). The CDR3 spans 15 residues. V was clipped by 1 base and J by 6 bases, with 14 bases between them. CDR1 is SNHLY and CDR2 is FYNNEI in the germline V gene. The DNA read from the CDR3 is TGTGCCAGCAGTGAAGGTACGCCAGGACTGGATACG. Amino acid sequence: CASSEGTPGLDT. The full CDR3 reads CASSEGTPGLDTQYF.

Remarks on this clone: Sequencing ends 3 residues short of the CDR3 end; the germline J gene provides the rest. The chain employs TRBV5-1 and TRBJ2-1, with 9 positions matching TRBD1. This CDR3 is 15 amino acids long. The germline V gene has CDR1 SGHRS and CDR2 YFSETQ. The ends lost 4 bases at V and 2 bases at J; junction bases unmatched: 4. CDR3: CASSPGTGPYNEQFF. Partial CDR3 DNA: TGCGCCAGCAGCCCCGGGACAGGGCCCTACAATGAG.

With respect to this clone: Read sequence stops 3 residues before the CDR3 end, and the germline J gene provides the missing end. The V gene is TRBV30, the J gene TRBJ2-3; TRBD2 might be the D (6 bases). V was trimmed by 7 bases and J by 2 bases, leaving 13 bases between them. CDR3 length: 13 residues. Germline V lookup: CDR1 GTSNPN, CDR2 SVGIG (reference sequence). CDR3 DNA (partial): TGTGCCTCCGCGGGGTCGACCACAGATACG. As protein: CASAGSTTDT. The complete CDR3 protein is CASAGSTTDTQYF.

As concerns this clone: The read ends 3 residues before the CDR3 terminus; that terminus is restored from the germline J gene. The chain recombines TRBV9 with TRBJ1-4, with a possible D match to TRBD1 (5 bases). Trimming shortened V by 2 bases and J by 2 bases, and 10 bases separated the two germline ends. CDR1 SGDLS and CDR2 YYNGEE come from the germline V gene. The CDR3 length is 15 residues. CDR3 bases read: TGTGCCAGCAGCGTCGGGGGGAGGACTAATGAAAAA. It codes for CASSVGGRTNEK. The entire CDR3 protein reads CASSVGGRTNEKLFF.

A note on this clone: The read ends 3 residues early relative to the CDR3; the germline J gene fills the gap. The genes are TRBV20-1 and TRBJ2-3; TRBD2 aligns across 8 bases. The length of the CDR3 is 16 residues. In germline, CDR1 is DFQATT, CDR2 SNEGSKA (reference sequence). J was trimmed by 6 bases and V by 3 bases; bases with no gene match: 14. The chain's CDR3 is CSARRVTGLGWDTQYF. Incomplete CDR3 DNA: TGCAGTGCTAGGAGGGTAACGGGACTAGGTTGGGATACG.

As to this clone: The sequenced fragment ends 3 residues before the CDR3 boundary, so the rest is inferred from the germline J gene. The chain employs TRBV20-1 and TRBJ2-3, with TRBD2 identical over 14 bases. V was pared by 5 bases and J by 8 bases, with 6 bases of the junction left unmatched. The CDR3 has 14 amino acids. The germline V gene encodes CDR1 DFQATT and CDR2 SNEGSKA (reference sequence). Partial CDR3 DNA: TGCAGTGCTCCGACTAGCGGGGGGGCGGGTACG. Translated: CSAPTSGGAGT. The whole CDR3 region reads CSAPTSGGAGTQYF.

The chain's CDR3 is CASSVGTGVRGYEQYF. CDR3 bases read: TGTGCCAGTAGTGTCGGGACAGGGGTTCGGGGCTACGAG. The rearrangement links TRBV19 to TRBJ2-7, with TRBD1 matching 10 bases. The CDR3 end lies 3 residues beyond the end of the read and is filled in from the germline J gene. With V trimmed by 5 bases and J by 3 bases, 10 bases remained unmatched. Germline values: CDR1 LNHDA, CDR2 SQIVND (reference sequence). This CDR3 has 16 residues.

Concerning this clone itself: The observed sequence ends 3 residues before the CDR3 terminus, with the missing tail filled in from the germline J gene. This rearrangement joins TRBV11-2 to TRBJ2-5, with D possibly TRBD2 on 6 matching bases. V lost 0 bases to trimming and J lost 1 base, with 9 bases between them. The CDR3 extends over 15 amino acids. Per the germline V gene, CDR1 is SGHAT and CDR2 is FQNNGV. The sequenced CDR3 bases are TGTGCCAGCAGCTTAGAGGCGGGGTTCCAAGAGACC. This sequence encodes CASSLEAGFQET. The entire CDR3 sequence reads CASSLEAGFQETQYF.